This entry lists 17 T cell receptor beta chains sequenced from one sample in a study of blood T cell repertoires in COVID-19. Clones were sequenced by immunoSEQ multiplex PCR, and TCRdb holds only the in-frame ones, with some missing. The sample records about 160,000 clones, about four fifths being singletons. Sequenced sample: PBMCs or T cells enriched from blood (not recorded which). All receptors come from a woman aged 60-75 years who had recovered from COVID-19.

This chain joins TRBV12-5 and TRBJ2-2, with a weak D call TRBD1 (6 bases). The V gene's germline CDR1 is LGHNT and CDR2 FRNRAP. With 5 bases removed from V and 4 bases from J, the gap between germline ends came to 17 bases. The CDR3 covers 16 residues. In DNA form, the CDR3 reads TGTGCTAGTGGTCCCCCCGGACAGACCCGCACCGGGGAGCTGTTTTTT. Residues: CASGPPGQTRTGELFF.

The chain combines TRBV6-5 with TRBJ1-2; TRBD1 is a possible D gene (5 bases). V was clipped by 7 bases and J by 14 bases, with 14 bases between them. Looked up from germline, CDR1 is MNHEY and CDR2 is SVGAGI. The CDR3 is 10 residues long. CDR3 sequence (DNA): TGTGCCAGCATGCAAGGGGTCCCTACCTTC. This sequence encodes CASMQGVPTF.

This clone has a single count. The chain has TRBV9 and TRBJ2-1, with D possibly TRBD2 on 6 matching bases. V lost 0 bases to trimming and J lost 3 bases, with 13 bases between them. The CDR3 runs 16 residues. Germline CDR1 and CDR2: SGDLS and YYNGEE. The CDR3 here is CASSVGISGYYNEQFF. CDR3 DNA sequence: TGTGCCAGCAGCGTAGGTATTAGCGGATACTACAATGAGCAGTTCTTC.

The V gene is TRBV7-3, the J gene TRBJ2-1, with 9 bases lining up with TRBD2. J lost 5 bases, V lost 5 bases, and 10 bases had no gene match. CDR1 is SGHTA, CDR2 FQGTGA, per germline. The CDR3 extends over 16 amino acids. Here the CDR3 reads CASSGYSGGGNNEQFF. In nucleotides, the CDR3 is TGTGCCAGCAGCGGGTATAGCGGGGGTGGGAACAATGAGCAGTTCTTC.

The chain joins TRBV6-5 to TRBJ2-5, with D possibly being TRBD1 (5 bases). Trimming took 2 bases from V and 1 from J, leaving 8 bases between them. CDR1 and CDR2 from the germline V gene are MNHEY and SVGAGI. The CDR3 is made up of 14 amino acids. The CDR3 loop reads CASSYGQGQETQYF. DNA for the CDR3: TGTGCCAGCAGTTACGGGCAGGGCCAAGAGACCCAGTACTTC.

This clone was observed once. This rearrangement joins TRBV3-1 (or the pseudogene TRBV3-2) to TRBJ1-4; 12 bases match TRBD1. Germline V gene lookup returns CDR1 LGHDT and CDR2 YNNKEL (reference sequence). The CDR3 is 17 residues long. Trimming removed 4 bases from V and 3 bases from J; junction bases left unmatched: 6. CDR3 in amino acids: CASSRFGTGGANEKLFF. The CDR3 coding sequence is TGTGCCAGCAGCCGTTTCGGGACAGGGGGCGCTAATGAAAAACTGTTTTTT.

The chain carries TRBV15 and TRBJ1-1; D is unclear. This CDR3 is 13 amino acids long. V was cut by 5 bases and J by 0 bases, with 7 bases left in between. Germline assignment: CDR1 LNHNV and CDR2 YYDKDF (reference sequence). The CDR3 sequence is CATSGDMNTEAFF. The CDR3 DNA reads TGTGCCACCAGCGGTGACATGAACACTGAAGCTTTCTTT. Filled out from reference TRBV15 and TRBJ1-1, the complete variable domain reads DAMVIQNPRYQVTQFGKPVTLSCSQTLNHNVMYWYQQKSSQAPKLLFHYYDKDFNNEADTPDNFQSRRPNTSFCFLDIRSPGLGDTAMYLCATSGDMNTEAFFGQGTRLTVV.

This sequence joins TRBV19 and TRBJ1-1, with 8 bases that match TRBD1. Germline V gives CDR1 LNHDA, CDR2 SQIVND (reference sequence). V trimming: 1 base; J trimming: 4 bases; junction bases outside the gene matches: 11. CDR3 length equals 17 residues. CDR3 loop: CASSIAVRDRFSTEAFF. The CDR3 DNA reads as TGTGCCAGTAGTATAGCAGTCAGGGACAGGTTCAGCACTGAAGCTTTCTTT. The complete variable domain, with remaining parts taken from reference TRBV19 and TRBJ1-1, reads DGGITQSPKYLFRKEGQNVTLSCEQNLNHDAMYWYRQDPGQGLRLIYYSQIVNDFQKGDIAEGYSVSREKKESFPLTVTSAQKNPTAFYLCASSIAVRDRFSTEAFFGQGTRLTVV.

A word on this clone: Distinct nucleotide sequences in the sample also encode this CDR3. The chain links TRBV5-6 to TRBJ1-5, with unresolved D. The V end was cut by 3 bases, the J end by 4 bases, with 8 bases between. This CDR3 has 13 residues. CDR1 and CDR2 (germline): SGHDT, YYEEEE. The CDR3 region has the DNA TGTGCCAGCAGCTCCGGTTGGAATCAGCCCCAGCATTTT. It codes for CASSSGWNQPQHF.

The chain couples TRBV2 to TRBJ1-1; 8 nucleotides agree with TRBD1. Germline trimming cut 7 bases from V and 11 bases from J; bases unmatched to any gene: 9. CDR1 and CDR2 from the germline V gene are SNHLY and FYNNEI. The CDR3 is 12 residues long. The CDR3 DNA follows: TGTGCCAGCATGGGACAGGTGCTGGCGGCTTTCTTT. This codes for CASMGQVLAAFF.

The rearrangement uses TRBV23-1 and TRBJ1-6; no clear D gene. TRBV23-1 counts as an open reading frame of uncertain function. The CDR3 has 15 amino acids. V was pared by 2 bases and J by 9 bases, with 14 bases between. CDR3: CASSQMPTLASPLHF. The CDR3 nucleotides are TGCGCCAGCAGTCAAATGCCGACACTGGCTTCACCCCTCCACTTT.

This chain joins TRBV6-1 and TRBJ2-7; possible D gene TRBD1, 6 bases. The V gene's germline CDR1 is MNHNS and CDR2 SASEGT. V gave up 2 bases and J gave up 3 bases, with 11 bases separating them. The CDR3 consists of 14 residues. The CDR3 is CASSEIAGVYEQYF. The CDR3, as DNA: TGTGCCAGCAGTGAAATTGCAGGGGTCTACGAGCAGTACTTC.

This sequence joins TRBV5-1 and TRBJ2-7; 11 bases fit TRBD1. Per germline, CDR1 SGHRS and CDR2 YFSETQ. CDR3 size: 14 residues. With 4 bases clipped from V and 3 bases from J, the junction kept 3 bases outside the gene matches. The CDR3: CASSRTGGNYEQYF. The CDR3 DNA is TGCGCCAGCAGCAGGACAGGGGGCAACTACGAGCAGTACTTC.

The CDR3 loop reads CASSLVGQSTDTQYF. The CDR3 coding sequence is TGCGCCAGCAGCTTGGTCGGACAGAGCACAGATACGCAGTATTTT. This chain joins TRBV5-1 and TRBJ2-3; tentative D call: TRBD1 (6 bases). The CDR3 runs 15 residues. Germline V gives CDR1 SGHRS, CDR2 YFSETQ. The V end was cut by 0 bases, the J end by 0 bases, with 8 bases between.

This chain uses TRBV6-5 with TRBJ1-5, with D possibly being TRBD1 (6 bases). Germline CDR1 reads MNHEY; CDR2 reads SVGAGI. V shed 8 bases and J shed 0 bases, with 14 bases lying between them. The CDR3 runs to 15 residues. The CDR3 DNA sequence: TGTGCCAGCGTTTCCGGGACACCTAGCAATCAGCCCCAGCATTTT. The encoded protein is CASVSGTPSNQPQHF.

The rearrangement joins TRBV18 to TRBJ1-5; possible D gene TRBD1, 6 bases. The V gene's germline CDR1 is KGHSH and CDR2 LQKENI. The CDR3 is made up of 14 amino acids. Trimming stripped 3 bases from V and 5 bases from J, with 11 bases between. CDR3 in amino acids: CASSPSPGDQPQHF. CDR3 DNA: TGTGCCAGCTCACCGTCGCCAGGGGATCAGCCCCAGCATTTT.

V gene TRBV5-1 combines with J gene TRBJ1-1; possible D gene TRBD1, 5 bases. Germline V gene data show CDR1 as SGHRS and CDR2 as YFSETQ. The CDR3 contains 16 residues. Trimming removed 0 bases at V and 7 bases at J, with 19 bases between. Written as DNA, the CDR3 is TGCGCCAGCAGCTTGGCTGACAGCTACACTCTGATTGAAGCTTTCTTT. Translation: CASSLADSYTLIEAFF. Full variable domain (remainder filled in from reference TRBV5-1 and TRBJ1-1): KAGVTQTPRYLIKTRGQQVTLSCSPISGHRSVSWYQQTPGQGLQFLFEYFSETQRNKGNFPGRFSGRQFSNSRSEMNVSTLELGDSALYLCASSLADSYTLIEAFFGQGTRLTVV.